The table lists the clone carrying this TCR beta chain with many counts. A read error may explain this, as a much larger clone is one base away. The sample comes from a study of T cells in Graves' hyperthyroidism and ophthalmopathy. PBMCs stemmed from less than 13 ml fresh peripheral blood. This CDR3 comprises 15 residues. Per germline, CDR1 LNHNV and CDR2 YYDKDF (reference sequence). V lost 5 bases and J lost 5; bases outside the gene matches: 6. It was RNA transcripts that yielded the amplified TCR beta CDR3 regions. The HTBI set primed first-round TCR CDR3 RT-PCR. TCRdb reprocessed the multiplex PCR reads with MiXCR, giving one entry per CDR3 protein. The sample consists of 530,000 or so distinct CDR3 sequences, roughly a quarter of them appearing once.

This clonotype originated in a woman aged 25 to 39 with Graves' ophthalmopathy. Material for sequencing was blood. J is TRBJ2-5 and V is TRBV15, with 12 bases identical to TRBD2. The CDR3 spells CATSALAGGMETQYF. The CDR3 coding sequence is TGTGCCACCAGCGCACTAGCGGGGGGTATGGAGACCCAGTACTTC.